A selection of T cell receptor beta chains follows, all from one sample in a study of blood T cell repertoires in COVID-19. Sequencing was performed with immunoSEQ multiplex PCR; in TCRdb, only in-frame clones are kept and a portion is missing. The data hold 39,000 or so clones, with roughly 92% observed a single time. Sequenced input: peripheral blood. The source is a man in his forties or fifties with active COVID-19. CDR3s include the opening cysteine and the closing phenylalanine or tryptophan. Each record gives: V gene, D gene, J gene, clone size, CDR3 DNA, CDR3 protein. A D gene is named only where the DNA matches it firmly. Expanded clones get a size class; other rows say once, few or many, or leave the size out.

V: TRBV13
D: TRBD1
J: TRBJ1-2
size: .
DNA: TGTGCCAGCAGCTTAGGAAGGCAGGGGGGTGGTGGCTACACCTTC
CDR3: CASSLGRQGGGGYTF

V: TRBV29-1
D: .
J: TRBJ2-2
size: few
DNA: TGCAGCGTTGTAGACAGGACTAACACCGGGGAGCTGTTTTTT
CDR3: CSVVDRTNTGELFF

V: TRBV7-9
D: .
J: TRBJ2-2
size: .
DNA: TGTGCCAGCAGCCCAAAGGGGGGGTCGAACACCGGGGAGCTGTTTTTT
CDR3: CASSPKGGSNTGELFF

V: TRBV3-1/TRBV3-2
D: TRBD1
J: TRBJ1-2
size: .
DNA: TGTGCCAGCAGCCCGGGACAGGGAAGTGGCTACACCTTC
CDR3: CASSPGQGSGYTF

V: TRBV5-8
D: TRBD2
J: TRBJ2-1
size: .
DNA: TGTGCCAGCAGCTTGATGGGCGGGGGGCGATACAATGAGCAGTTCTTC
CDR3: CASSLMGGGRYNEQFF

V: TRBV29-1
D: .
J: TRBJ2-5
size: .
DNA: TGCAGCACCGGTAAAGAGACCCAGTACTTC
CDR3: CSTGKETQYF

V: TRBV18
D: TRBD1
J: TRBJ2-7
size: .
DNA: TGTGCCAGCTCAGTCGGGACAGGGATCCACGAGCAGTACTTC
CDR3: CASSVGTGIHEQYF

V: TRBV7-2
D: .
J: TRBJ1-2
size: .
DNA: TGTGCCAGCAGCTTAGAGTTTGGCGGTGGGGCTGGCTACACCTTC
CDR3: CASSLEFGGGAGYTF

V: TRBV14
D: TRBD2
J: TRBJ2-5
size: .
DNA: TGTGCCAGCAGCCACCGAACTACTAGCGGGAGGGGAGAGGAGACCCAGTACTTC
CDR3: CASSHRTTSGRGEETQYF

V: TRBV7-2
D: TRBD1
J: TRBJ2-1
size: .
DNA: TGTGCCAGCAGCCAGGGACAGGGGGCGGGATACAATGAGCAGTTCTTC
CDR3: CASSQGQGAGYNEQFF